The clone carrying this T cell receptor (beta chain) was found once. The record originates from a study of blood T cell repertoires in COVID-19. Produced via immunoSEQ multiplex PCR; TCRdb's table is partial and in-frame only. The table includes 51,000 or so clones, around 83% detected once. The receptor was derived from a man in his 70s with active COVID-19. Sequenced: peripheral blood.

Written as DNA, the CDR3 is TGTGCCAGCAGTTTGATTGGGCTCTCTGGGGCCAACGTCCTGACTTTC. Translated: CASSLIGLSGANVLTF. The chain couples TRBV27 to TRBJ2-6, with D hard to call. The CDR3 is 16 amino acids. Germline CDR1 is MNHEY and CDR2 is SMNVEV (reference sequence). The ends were cut back, 3 bases at V and 0 bases at J, with 9 bases in the middle.